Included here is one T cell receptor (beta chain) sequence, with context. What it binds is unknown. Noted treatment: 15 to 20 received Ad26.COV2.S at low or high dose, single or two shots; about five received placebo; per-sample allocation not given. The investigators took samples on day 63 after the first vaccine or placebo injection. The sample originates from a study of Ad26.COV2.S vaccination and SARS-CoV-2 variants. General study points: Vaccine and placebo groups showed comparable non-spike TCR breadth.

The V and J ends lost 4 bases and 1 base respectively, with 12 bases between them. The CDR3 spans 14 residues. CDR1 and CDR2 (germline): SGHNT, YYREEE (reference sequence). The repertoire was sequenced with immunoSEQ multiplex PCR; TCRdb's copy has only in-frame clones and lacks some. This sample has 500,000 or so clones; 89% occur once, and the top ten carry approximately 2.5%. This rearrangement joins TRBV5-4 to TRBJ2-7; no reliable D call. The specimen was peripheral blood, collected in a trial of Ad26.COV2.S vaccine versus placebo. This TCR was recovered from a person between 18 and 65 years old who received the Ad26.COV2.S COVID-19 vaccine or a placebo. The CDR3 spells CASSPALASYEQYF. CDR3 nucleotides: TGTGCCAGCAGCCCCGCACTGGCTTCCTACGAGCAGTACTTC. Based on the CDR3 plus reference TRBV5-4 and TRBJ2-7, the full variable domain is ETGVTQSPTHLIKTRGQQVTLRCSSQSGHNTVSWYQQALGQGPQFIFQYYREEENGRGNFPPRFSGLQFPNYSSELNVNALELDDSALYLCASSPALASYEQYFGPGTRLTVT.